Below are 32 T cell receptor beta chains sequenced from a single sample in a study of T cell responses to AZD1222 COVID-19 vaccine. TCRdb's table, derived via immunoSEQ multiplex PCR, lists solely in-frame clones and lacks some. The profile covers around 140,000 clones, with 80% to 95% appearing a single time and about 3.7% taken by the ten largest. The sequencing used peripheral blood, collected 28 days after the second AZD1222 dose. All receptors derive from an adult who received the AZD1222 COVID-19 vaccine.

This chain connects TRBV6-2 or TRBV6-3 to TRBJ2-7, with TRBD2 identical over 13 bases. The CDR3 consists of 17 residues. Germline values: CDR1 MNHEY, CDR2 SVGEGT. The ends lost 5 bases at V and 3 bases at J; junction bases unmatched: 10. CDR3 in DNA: TGTGCCAGCAGTCAGATAGTCCGGACTAGCGGGAGCTACGAGCAGTACTTC. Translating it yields CASSQIVRTSGSYEQYF.

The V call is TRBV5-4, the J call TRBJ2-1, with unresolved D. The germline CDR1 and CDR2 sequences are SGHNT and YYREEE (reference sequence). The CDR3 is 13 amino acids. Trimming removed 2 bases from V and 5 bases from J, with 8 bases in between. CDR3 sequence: CASSFIGNNEQFF. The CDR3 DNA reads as TGTGCCAGCAGCTTTATAGGGAACAATGAGCAGTTCTTC.

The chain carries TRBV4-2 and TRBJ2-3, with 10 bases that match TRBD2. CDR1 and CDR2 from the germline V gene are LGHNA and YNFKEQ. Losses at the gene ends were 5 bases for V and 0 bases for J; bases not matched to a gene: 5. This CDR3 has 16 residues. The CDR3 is CASSAQAGGSTDTQYF. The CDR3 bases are TGTGCCAGCAGCGCCCAAGCGGGAGGGAGCACAGATACGCAGTATTTT.

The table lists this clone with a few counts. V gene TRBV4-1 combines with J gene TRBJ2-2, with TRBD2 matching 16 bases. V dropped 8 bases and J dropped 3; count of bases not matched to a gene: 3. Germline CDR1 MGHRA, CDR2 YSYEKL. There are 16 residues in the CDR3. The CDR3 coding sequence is TGCGCCAGCGGGACTAGCGGGAGGGGGGACACCGGGGAGCTGTTTTTT. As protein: CASGTSGRGDTGELFF.

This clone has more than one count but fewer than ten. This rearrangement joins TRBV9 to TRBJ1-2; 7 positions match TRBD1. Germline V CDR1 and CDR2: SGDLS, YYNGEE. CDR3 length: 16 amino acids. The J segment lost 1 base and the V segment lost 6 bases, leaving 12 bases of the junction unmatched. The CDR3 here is CASTYSGTELNYGYTF. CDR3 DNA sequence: TGTGCCAGCACCTACTCCGGGACAGAGCTTAACTATGGCTACACCTTC.

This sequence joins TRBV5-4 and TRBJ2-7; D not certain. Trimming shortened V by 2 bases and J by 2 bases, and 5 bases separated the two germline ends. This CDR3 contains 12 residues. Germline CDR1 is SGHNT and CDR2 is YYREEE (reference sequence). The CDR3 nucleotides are TGTGCCAGCAGCTTTATGACCTACGAGCAGTACTTC. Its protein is CASSFMTYEQYF.

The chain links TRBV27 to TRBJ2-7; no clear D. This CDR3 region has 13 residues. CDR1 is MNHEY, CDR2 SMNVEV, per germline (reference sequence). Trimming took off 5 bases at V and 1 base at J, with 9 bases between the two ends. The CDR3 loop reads CASSRHLSYEQYF. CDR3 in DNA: TGTGCCAGCAGTCGGCACTTGTCCTACGAGCAGTACTTC.

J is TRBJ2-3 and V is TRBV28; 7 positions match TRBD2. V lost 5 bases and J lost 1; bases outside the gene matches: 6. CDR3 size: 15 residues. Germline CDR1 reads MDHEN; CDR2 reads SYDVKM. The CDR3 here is CASSPPGGGTDTQYF. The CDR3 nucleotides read TGTGCCAGCAGTCCCCCTGGGGGGGGCACAGATACGCAGTATTTT.

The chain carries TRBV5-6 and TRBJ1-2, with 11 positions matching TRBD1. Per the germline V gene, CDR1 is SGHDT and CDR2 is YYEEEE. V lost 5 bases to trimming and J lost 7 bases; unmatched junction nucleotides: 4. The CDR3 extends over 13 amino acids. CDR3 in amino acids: CASSWDRGSGYTF. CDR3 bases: TGTGCCAGCAGTTGGGACAGGGGGAGTGGCTACACCTTC.

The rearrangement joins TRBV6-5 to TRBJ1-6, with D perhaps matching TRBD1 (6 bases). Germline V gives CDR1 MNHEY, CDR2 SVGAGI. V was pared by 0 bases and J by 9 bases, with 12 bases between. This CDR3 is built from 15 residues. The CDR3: CASSYSAQGISPLHF. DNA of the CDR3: TGTGCCAGCAGTTACTCTGCCCAGGGGATTTCACCCCTCCACTTT.

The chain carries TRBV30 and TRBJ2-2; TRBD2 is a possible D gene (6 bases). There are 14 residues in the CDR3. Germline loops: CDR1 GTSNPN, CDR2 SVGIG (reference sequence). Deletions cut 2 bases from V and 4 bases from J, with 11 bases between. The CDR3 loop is CAWSYGGGTGELFF. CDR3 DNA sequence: TGTGCCTGGAGTTACGGGGGAGGCACCGGGGAGCTGTTTTTT.

This chain's CDR3 is CASSVQGDYGYTF. Here the CDR3 DNA reads TGTGCCAGCAGCGTGCAGGGGGACTATGGCTACACCTTC. The chain uses TRBV7-8 and TRBJ1-2; 7 bases fit TRBD1. J lost 3 bases, V lost 5 bases, and 3 bases had no gene match. CDR1 and CDR2 from the germline V gene are SGHVS and FQNEAQ. The CDR3 is 13 residues long.

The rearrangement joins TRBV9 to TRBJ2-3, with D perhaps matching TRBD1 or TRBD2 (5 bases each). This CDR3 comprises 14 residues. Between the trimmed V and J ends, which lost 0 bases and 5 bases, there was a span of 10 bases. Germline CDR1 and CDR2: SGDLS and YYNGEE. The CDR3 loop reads CASSVGGFGDTQYF. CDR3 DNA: TGTGCCAGCAGCGTAGGGGGGTTCGGAGATACGCAGTATTTT.

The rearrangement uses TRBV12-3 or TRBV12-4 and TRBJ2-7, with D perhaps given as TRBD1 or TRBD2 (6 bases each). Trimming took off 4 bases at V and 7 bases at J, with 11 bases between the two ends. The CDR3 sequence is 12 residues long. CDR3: CASSYGGHEQYF. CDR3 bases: TGTGCCAGCAGTTACGGGGGACATGAGCAGTACTTC.

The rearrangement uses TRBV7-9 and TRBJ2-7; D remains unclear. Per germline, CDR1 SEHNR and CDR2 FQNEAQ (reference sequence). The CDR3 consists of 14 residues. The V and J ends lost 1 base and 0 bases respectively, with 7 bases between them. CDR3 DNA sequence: TGTGCCAGCAGCTTAGACACGGTCTCCTACGAGCAGTACTTC. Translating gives CASSLDTVSYEQYF. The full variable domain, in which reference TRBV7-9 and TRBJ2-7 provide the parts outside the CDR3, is DTGVSQNPRHKITKRGQNVTFRCDPISEHNRLYWYRQTLGQGPEFLTYFQNEAQLEKSRLLSDRFSAERPKGSFSTLEIQRTEQGDSAMYLCASSLDTVSYEQYFGPGTRLTVT.

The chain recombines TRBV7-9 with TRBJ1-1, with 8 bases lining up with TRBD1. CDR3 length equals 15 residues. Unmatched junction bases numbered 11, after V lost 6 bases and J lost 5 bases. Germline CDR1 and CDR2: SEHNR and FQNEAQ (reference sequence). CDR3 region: CASRQTGTGETEAFF. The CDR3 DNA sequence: TGTGCCAGCAGGCAGACCGGGACAGGTGAGACTGAAGCTTTCTTT.

The CDR3 bases are TGTGCCGCCTGGGGAGGGACCGGCTCACCCCTCCACTTT. This codes for CAAWGGTGSPLHF. The chain combines TRBV19 with TRBJ1-6, with D possibly being TRBD1 (5 bases). The V end was cut by 11 bases, the J end by 10 bases, with 18 bases between. The V gene's germline CDR1 is LNHDA and CDR2 SQIVND (reference sequence). The CDR3 length is 13 residues. The variable domain in full, completed from reference TRBV19 and TRBJ1-6, reads DGGITQSPKYLFRKEGQNVTLSCEQNLNHDAMYWYRQDPGQGLRLIYYSQIVNDFQKGDIAEGYSVSREKKESFPLTVTSAQKNPTAFYLCAAWGGTGSPLHFGNGTRLTVT.

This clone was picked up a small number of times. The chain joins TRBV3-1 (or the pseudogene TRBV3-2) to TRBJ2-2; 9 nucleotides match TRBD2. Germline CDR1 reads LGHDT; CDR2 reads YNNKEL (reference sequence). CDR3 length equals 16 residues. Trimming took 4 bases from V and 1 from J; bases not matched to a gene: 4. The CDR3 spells CASSRGLAQNTGELFF. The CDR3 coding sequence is TGTGCCAGCAGCCGAGGACTAGCGCAGAACACCGGGGAGCTGTTTTTT.

The CDR3 DNA follows: TGTGCCAGTAGTGTCTCTCGGGGTGGAGAACAGCCCCAGCATTTT. Translating it yields CASSVSRGGEQPQHF. The chain links TRBV19 to TRBJ1-5; no clear D. There are 15 residues in the CDR3. From germline, CDR1 is LNHDA and CDR2 SQIVND (reference sequence). Trimming took 5 bases from V and 7 from J, leaving 18 bases between them.

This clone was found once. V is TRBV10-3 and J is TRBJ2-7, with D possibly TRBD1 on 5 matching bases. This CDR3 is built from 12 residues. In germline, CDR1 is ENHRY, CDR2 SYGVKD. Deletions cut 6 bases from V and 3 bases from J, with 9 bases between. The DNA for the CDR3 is TGTGCCATCAGGACAGTTAGCTACGAGCAGTACTTC. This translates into CAIRTVSYEQYF.

The CDR3 DNA reads TGTGCCAGCAGCGTTCTCGGGGGCGTGAACACTGAAGCTTTCTTT. Amino acids: CASSVLGGVNTEAFF. The chain carries TRBV5-4 and TRBJ1-1, with a tentative D call TRBD1 (6 bases). CDR1 SGHNT and CDR2 YYREEE come from the germline V gene (reference sequence). V lost 4 bases and J lost 0, with 13 bases in between. The CDR3 totals 15 residues.

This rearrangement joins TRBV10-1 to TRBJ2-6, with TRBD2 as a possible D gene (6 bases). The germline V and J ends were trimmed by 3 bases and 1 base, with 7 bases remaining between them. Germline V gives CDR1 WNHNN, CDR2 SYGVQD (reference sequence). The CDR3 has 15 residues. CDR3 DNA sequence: TGCGCCAGCAGTGAAGGAGGGTCTGGGGCCAACGTCCTGACTTTC. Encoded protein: CASSEGGSGANVLTF.

CDR3 DNA: TGTGCCAGCAGACCGGGACAGTACAATGAGCAGTTCTTC. This translates into CASRPGQYNEQFF. The J gene is TRBJ2-1, the V gene TRBV12-3 or TRBV12-4; TRBD1 agrees at 7 bases. This CDR3 has 13 amino acids. Germline trimming cut 6 bases from V and 4 bases from J; bases unmatched to any gene: 3.

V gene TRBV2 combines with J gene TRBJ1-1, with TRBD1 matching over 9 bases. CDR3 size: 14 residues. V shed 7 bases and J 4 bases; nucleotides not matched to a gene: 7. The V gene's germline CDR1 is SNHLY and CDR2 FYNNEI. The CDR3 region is CASTMTTGGTEAFF. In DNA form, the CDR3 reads TGTGCCAGCACCATGACGACAGGGGGCACTGAAGCTTTCTTT.

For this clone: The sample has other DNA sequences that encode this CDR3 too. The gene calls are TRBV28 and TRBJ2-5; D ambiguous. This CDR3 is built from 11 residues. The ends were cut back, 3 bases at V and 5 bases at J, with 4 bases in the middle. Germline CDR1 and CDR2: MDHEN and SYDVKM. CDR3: CASSLRETQYF. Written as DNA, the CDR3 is TGTGCCAGCAGTTTGCGGGAGACCCAGTACTTC.

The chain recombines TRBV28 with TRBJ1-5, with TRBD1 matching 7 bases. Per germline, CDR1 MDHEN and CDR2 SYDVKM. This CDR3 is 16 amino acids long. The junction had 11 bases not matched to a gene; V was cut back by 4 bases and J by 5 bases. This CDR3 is CASSSGSGQPDQPQHF. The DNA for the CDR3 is TGTGCCAGCAGTTCAGGCTCGGGACAGCCTGATCAGCCCCAGCATTTT.

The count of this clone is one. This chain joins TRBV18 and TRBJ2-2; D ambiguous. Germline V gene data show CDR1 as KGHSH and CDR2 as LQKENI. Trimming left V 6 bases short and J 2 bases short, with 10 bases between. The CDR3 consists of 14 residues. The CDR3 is CASSPSTNTGELFF. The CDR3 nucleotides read TGTGCCAGCTCGCCCTCTACCAACACCGGGGAGCTGTTTTTT.

The CDR3 spells CASSQRWTSVSSYEQYF. CDR3 nucleotides: TGTGCCAGCAGCCAGAGGTGGACTAGCGTCAGCTCCTACGAGCAGTACTTC. The chain recombines TRBV11-2 with TRBJ2-7; 9 bases align to TRBD2. The CDR3 is 17 residues long. From germline, CDR1 is SGHAT and CDR2 FQNNGV. J gave up 0 bases and V 5 bases, and 11 bases lay outside the gene matches.

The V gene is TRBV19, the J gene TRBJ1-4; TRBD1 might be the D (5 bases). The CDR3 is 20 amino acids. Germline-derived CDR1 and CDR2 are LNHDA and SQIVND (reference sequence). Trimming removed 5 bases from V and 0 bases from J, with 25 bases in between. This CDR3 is CASSPTPGRWTPTTNEKLFF. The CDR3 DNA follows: TGTGCCAGTAGTCCGACTCCGGGACGCTGGACCCCTACAACTAATGAAAAACTGTTTTTT. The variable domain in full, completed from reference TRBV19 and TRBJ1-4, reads DGGITQSPKYLFRKEGQNVTLSCEQNLNHDAMYWYRQDPGQGLRLIYYSQIVNDFQKGDIAEGYSVSREKKESFPLTVTSAQKNPTAFYLCASSPTPGRWTPTTNEKLFFGSGTQLSVL.

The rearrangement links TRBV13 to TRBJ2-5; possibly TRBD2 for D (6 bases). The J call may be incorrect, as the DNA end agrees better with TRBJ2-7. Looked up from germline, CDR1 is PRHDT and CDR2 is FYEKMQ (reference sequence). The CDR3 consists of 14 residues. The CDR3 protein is CASSFGGSSYEQYF. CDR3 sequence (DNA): TGTGCCAGCAGCTTCGGAGGGAGCTCCTACGAGCAGTACTTC.

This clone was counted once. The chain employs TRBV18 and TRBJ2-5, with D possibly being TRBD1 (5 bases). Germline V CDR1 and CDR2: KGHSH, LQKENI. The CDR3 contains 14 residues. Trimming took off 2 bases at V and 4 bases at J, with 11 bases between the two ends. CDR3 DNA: TGTGCCAGCTCACCAAACAGGATTGTAGAGACCCAGTACTTC. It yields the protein CASSPNRIVETQYF. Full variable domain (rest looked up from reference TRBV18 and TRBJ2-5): NAGVMQNPRHLVRRRGQEARLRCSPMKGHSHVYWYRQLPEEGLKFMVYLQKENIIDESGMPKERFSAEFPKEGPSILRIQQVVRGDSAAYFCASSPNRIVETQYFGPGTRLLVL.

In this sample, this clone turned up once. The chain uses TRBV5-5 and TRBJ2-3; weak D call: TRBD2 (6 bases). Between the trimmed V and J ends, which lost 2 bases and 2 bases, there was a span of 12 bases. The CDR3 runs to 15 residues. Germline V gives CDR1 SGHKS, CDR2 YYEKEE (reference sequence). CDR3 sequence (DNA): TGTGCCAGCAGCTTCTGGCAGGGACTCACAGATACGCAGTATTTT. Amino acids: CASSFWQGLTDTQYF.